The 16 T cell receptor beta chains reported below all come from one sample, sequenced in a study of radiotherapy plus CTLA-4 blockade in lung cancer. Only in-frame clones appear in the TCRdb table, and some are missing; sequencing was by immunoSEQ multiplex PCR. The sample carries about 110,000 clones, more than 75% recorded once. The sequences come from peripheral blood, collected from a patient treated with radiotherapy plus ipilimumab. These receptors originate from a human donor with non-small cell lung cancer that progressed on radiotherapy plus ipilimumab. Some clones in this sample may be carry-over from other donors' samples.

This clone occurred once. The rearrangement links TRBV5-1 to TRBJ2-3; D might be TRBD1 or TRBD2, each matching 5 bases. Germline V gene lookup returns CDR1 SGHRS and CDR2 YFSETQ. The CDR3 is 15 residues long. V was shortened by 0 bases and J by 0 bases, with 8 bases between the two germline ends. This CDR3 reads CASSLDGASTDTQYF. DNA for the CDR3: TGCGCCAGCAGCTTGGACGGGGCTAGCACAGATACGCAGTATTTT.

The V call is TRBV27, the J call TRBJ1-1, with 7 bases aligning to TRBD1. The CDR3 extends over 15 amino acids. Germline V gene lookup returns CDR1 MNHEY and CDR2 SMNVEV (reference sequence). Trimming removed 3 bases from V and 2 bases from J; junction bases left unmatched: 6. CDR3 nucleotide sequence: TGTGCCAGCAGTTTGCAGAGGGGGCCAAACACTGAAGCTTTCTTT. Its translation: CASSLQRGPNTEAFF.

This chain links TRBV5-5 with TRBJ2-2; no firm D call. V lost 2 bases and J lost 4, with 9 bases in between. Germline V lookup: CDR1 SGHKS, CDR2 YYEKEE (reference sequence). The CDR3 extends over 14 amino acids. The CDR3 DNA reads as TGTGCCAGCAGCTTAGTTCCTGTCACCGGGGAGCTGTTTTTT. Translating gives CASSLVPVTGELFF.

V and J are TRBV7-9 and TRBJ1-6, with a tentative D call TRBD1 (5 bases). Trimming shortened V by 10 bases and J by 0 bases, and 13 bases separated the two germline ends. This CDR3 has 15 amino acids. Germline loops: CDR1 SEHNR, CDR2 FQNEAQ (reference sequence). The DNA for the CDR3 is TGTGCCACACCGGGGGATAACTCCTATAATTCACCCCTCCACTTT. It encodes CATPGDNSYNSPLHF.

The V call is TRBV5-1, the J call TRBJ2-7, with 7 bases matching TRBD1. CDR3 length: 13 amino acids. Germline CDR1 SGHRS, CDR2 YFSETQ. The V gene end was trimmed by 5 bases and the J gene end by 6 bases; junction bases not matched to a gene: 8. In nucleotides, the CDR3 is TGCGCCAGCAGTCCACCCCAGGGGGTCGAGCAGTACTTC. This translates into CASSPPQGVEQYF.

The rearrangement uses TRBV19 and TRBJ2-1; the D gene is possibly TRBD2 (5 bases). Trimming pared 2 bases from V and 10 bases from J, leaving 9 bases between. Germline V CDR1 and CDR2: LNHDA, SQIVND (reference sequence). The CDR3 sequence is 12 residues long. CDR3 sequence reads: CASSILAGEQFF. The CDR3 DNA reads as TGTGCCAGTAGTATACTAGCTGGGGAGCAGTTCTTC. The complete variable domain, with remaining parts taken from reference TRBV19 and TRBJ2-1, reads DGGITQSPKYLFRKEGQNVTLSCEQNLNHDAMYWYRQDPGQGLRLIYYSQIVNDFQKGDIAEGYSVSREKKESFPLTVTSAQKNPTAFYLCASSILAGEQFFGPGTRLTVL.

The chain has TRBV7-8 and TRBJ2-7; TRBD1 or TRBD2 may be the D gene (5 bases each). The CDR3 sequence is 14 residues long. Looked up from germline, CDR1 is SGHVS and CDR2 is FQNEAQ. Trimming pared 1 base from V and 3 bases from J, leaving 10 bases between. The CDR3 is CASSLGLGVYEQYF. Written as DNA, the CDR3 is TGTGCCAGCAGCTTAGGATTGGGGGTCTACGAGCAGTACTTC.

The genes are TRBV5-6 and TRBJ2-7, with D maybe TRBD1 (6 bases). Per germline, CDR1 SGHDT and CDR2 YYEEEE. V lost 2 bases and J lost 1, with 13 bases in between. This CDR3 is 15 amino acids long. The CDR3 DNA sequence: TGTGCCAGCAGCTTTAACAGGGACAATTCCTACGAGCAGTACTTC. This gives the protein CASSFNRDNSYEQYF.

The V call is TRBV5-6, the J call TRBJ2-6; TRBD2 might be the D (6 bases). Germline V gene data show CDR1 as SGHDT and CDR2 as YYEEEE. This CDR3 is built from 16 residues. V was clipped by 3 bases and J by 2 bases, with 12 bases between them. CDR3 protein: CASSSGGVAGANVLTF. DNA of the CDR3: TGTGCCAGCAGCTCCGGGGGTGTCGCTGGGGCCAACGTCCTGACTTTC.

The rearrangement links TRBV5-1 to TRBJ1-2; 9 nucleotides match TRBD1. Germline values: CDR1 SGHRS, CDR2 YFSETQ. Losses at the gene ends were 4 bases for V and 2 bases for J; bases not matched to a gene: 3. The CDR3 spans 14 residues. In DNA form, the CDR3 reads TGCGCCAGCAGCCCGGGACAGGGAAACTATGGCTACACCTTC. Translation gives CASSPGQGNYGYTF.

This clone turned up a few times. This chain connects TRBV6-5 to TRBJ1-6; no definite D call. This CDR3 is built from 16 residues. Between the trimmed V and J ends, which lost 2 bases and 0 bases, there was a span of 8 bases. Germline lookup yields CDR1 MNHEY and CDR2 SVGAGI. As DNA, the CDR3 is TGTGCCAGCAGTTACCAGGTGAACTCCTATAATTCACCCCTCCACTTT. This sequence encodes CASSYQVNSYNSPLHF.

The chain joins TRBV25-1 to TRBJ1-6; D uncertain. This CDR3 is 14 amino acids long. The V and J ends lost 6 bases and 9 bases respectively, with 15 bases between them. Per the germline V gene, CDR1 is MGHDK and CDR2 is SYGVNS. In DNA form, the CDR3 reads TGTGCCAGCAGCGCCGTCCGGGCGTCTTCACCCCTCCACTTT. Protein sequence: CASSAVRASSPLHF. Based on the CDR3 plus reference TRBV25-1 and TRBJ1-6, the full variable domain is EADIYQTPRYLVIGTGKKITLECSQTMGHDKMYWYQQDPGMELHLIHYSYGVNSTEKGDLSSESTVSRIRTEHFPLTLESARPSHTSQYLCASSAVRASSPLHFGNGTRLTVT.

This chain connects TRBV10-3 to TRBJ1-2; no clear D. CDR1 is ENHRY, CDR2 SYGVKD, per germline. This CDR3 is built from 13 residues. Deletions cut 4 bases from V and 4 bases from J, with 10 bases between. The CDR3 DNA sequence: TGTGCCATCAGTGCCGAGCATAGCTATGGCTACACCTTC. Its protein product is CAISAEHSYGYTF.

V and J are TRBV7-2 and TRBJ2-2; D not resolved. The germline V gene has CDR1 SGHTA and CDR2 FQGNSA. CDR3 length: 12 amino acids. The V and J ends lost 3 bases and 5 bases respectively, with 4 bases between them. In nucleotides, the CDR3 is TGTGCCAGCAGCTTCCGGACCGGGGAGCTGTTTTTT. It specifies CASSFRTGELFF.

This clone was seen just once. The CDR3 DNA reads as TGTGCCAGCAGTGACAGGGGAAACACAGATACGCAGTATTTT. As protein: CASSDRGNTDTQYF. This chain uses TRBV6-4 with TRBJ2-3; tentative D call: TRBD1 (5 bases). The germline V gene encodes CDR1 MRHNA and CDR2 SNTAGT. This CDR3 spans 14 amino acids. Trimming left V 2 bases short and J 2 bases short, with 8 bases between.

The chain links TRBV2 to TRBJ2-7; the match to TRBD2 covers 9 bases. The CDR3 contains 15 residues. Germline V gene sequence: CDR1 SNHLY, CDR2 FYNNEI. The ends lost 4 bases at V and 3 bases at J; junction bases unmatched: 7. In nucleotides, the CDR3 is TGTGCCAGCAGTGGCGGGGGGGCCTTAATCTACGAGCAGTACTTC. Its translation: CASSGGGALIYEQYF.